This T cell receptor beta chain appears in the sequencing data of a study of early T cells in non-severe SARS-CoV-2 infection. Study-level background: RNA in bulk from unsorted whole blood was sequenced, and chains were unpaired.

This clonotype has at least ten counts. Individual cDNA molecules received unique molecular identifiers during library preparation. A single record per CDR3 protein comes from TCRdb applying MiXCR to the 5' RACE reads. Seen here are around 30,000 distinct CDR3 sequences, roughly 6% observed once, and the top ten hold less than 10%. V was shortened by 7 bases and J by 8 bases, with 15 bases between the two germline ends. The CDR3 is made up of 13 amino acids. CDR1 MDHEN and CDR2 SYDVKM come from the germline V gene. The TCR comes from an adult who was a healthcare worker with PCR-confirmed SARS-CoV-2 infection or an uninfected control (not recorded which). This sequence joins TRBV28 and TRBJ1-3; unclear D gene. Sequences were obtained from whole blood. CDR3 protein: CASKTLEVDTIYF. The CDR3 DNA is TGTGCCAGCAAGACTCTGGAGGTTGACACCATATATTTT.